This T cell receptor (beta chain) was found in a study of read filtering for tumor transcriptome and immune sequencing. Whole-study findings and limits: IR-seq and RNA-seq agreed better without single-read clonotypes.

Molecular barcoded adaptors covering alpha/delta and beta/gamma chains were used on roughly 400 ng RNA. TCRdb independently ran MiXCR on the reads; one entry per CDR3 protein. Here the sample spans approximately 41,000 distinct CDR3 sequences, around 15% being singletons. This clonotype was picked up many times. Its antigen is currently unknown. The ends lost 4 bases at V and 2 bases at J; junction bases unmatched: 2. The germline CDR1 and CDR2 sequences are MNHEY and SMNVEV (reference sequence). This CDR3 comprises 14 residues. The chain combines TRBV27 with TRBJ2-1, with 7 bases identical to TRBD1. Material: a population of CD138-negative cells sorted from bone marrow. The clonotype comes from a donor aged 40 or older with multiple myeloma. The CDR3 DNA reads TGTGCCAGCAGTTCGACAGGGCCCTACAATGAGCAGTTCTTC. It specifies CASSSTGPYNEQFF.